One sample yielded the 23 T cell receptor beta chains listed below, sequenced in a study of T cell changes during pregnancy in multiple sclerosis. Libraries were prepared by immunoSEQ multiplex PCR; TCRdb keeps only in-frame clonotypes and omits some of them. The sample shows 65,000 to 95,000 clones, under 95% of them seen only once. The sequencing used peripheral blood, collected after pregnancy. These receptors originate from a female donor in good health, enrolled as a control in a pregnancy study.

The chain combines TRBV5-1 with TRBJ2-1, with a weak D call TRBD2 (6 bases). The germline V gene encodes CDR1 SGHRS and CDR2 YFSETQ. The V gene lost 3 bases and the J gene lost 12 bases, with 16 bases spanning the gap. This CDR3 has 13 residues. CDR3 sequence: CASSSKTSNWQFF. For the CDR3, the DNA is TGCGCCAGCAGCTCAAAGACTAGTAATTGGCAGTTCTTC.

The genes are TRBV4-3 and TRBJ2-1; 10 bases agree with TRBD1. Germline-derived CDR1 and CDR2 are LGHNA and YSLEER. Trimming took 2 bases from V and 6 from J; bases not matched to a gene: 13. The CDR3 covers 18 residues. The CDR3 DNA sequence: TGCGCCAGCAGCCAAAGACAGGGGGCGTATAGCGGGCGCAATGAGCAGTTCTTC. Its translation: CASSQRQGAYSGRNEQFF.

The chain combines TRBV6-1 with TRBJ2-4; perhaps TRBD1 as D (7 bases). Germline-derived CDR1 and CDR2 are MNHNS and SASEGT. The CDR3 consists of 16 residues. Trimming took off 2 bases at V and 3 bases at J, with 14 bases between the two ends. CDR3 amino acids: CASSEFFRGDKNIQYF. The DNA for the CDR3 is TGTGCCAGCAGTGAATTTTTCAGGGGGGACAAAAACATTCAGTACTTC.

This clone is a singleton in its sample. The chain employs TRBV30 and TRBJ1-2; D perhaps matches TRBD1 (6 bases). Germline loops: CDR1 GTSNPN, CDR2 SVGIG (reference sequence). CDR3 length: 13 amino acids. Deletions cut 0 bases from V and 4 bases from J, with 9 bases between. CDR3 sequence (DNA): TGTGCCTGGAGTGTAATGGGGGCCTATGGCTACACCTTC. Translation: CAWSVMGAYGYTF.

The rearrangement uses TRBV4-2 and TRBJ2-3; D is unresolved. The CDR3 spans 11 residues. CDR1 LGHNA and CDR2 YNFKEQ come from the germline V gene. Trimming shortened V by 4 bases and J by 6 bases, and 5 bases separated the two germline ends. The CDR3 DNA is TGTGCCAGCAGCCGCGCGGATACGCAGTATTTT. Protein: CASSRADTQYF.

The J gene is TRBJ1-3, the V gene TRBV30; D is undetermined. The CDR3 extends over 14 amino acids. With 3 bases removed from V and 0 bases from J, the gap between germline ends came to 9 bases. Germline lookup yields CDR1 GTSNPN and CDR2 SVGIG (reference sequence). The CDR3 nucleotides read TGTGCCTGGAGGGGCATCAACTCTGGAAACACCATATATTTT. Its protein product is CAWRGINSGNTIYF.

The chain combines TRBV5-4 with TRBJ2-3, with D perhaps matching TRBD2 (7 bases). Deletions cut 4 bases from V and 5 bases from J, with 17 bases between. This CDR3 is 15 amino acids long. The germline V gene has CDR1 SGHNT and CDR2 YYREEE (reference sequence). CDR3: CASSPAGGPGDTQYF. The CDR3 DNA sequence: TGTGCCAGCAGCCCTGCCGGGGGGCCGGGAGATACGCAGTATTTT.

This rearrangement joins TRBV18 to TRBJ2-3; D perhaps matches TRBD1 (6 bases). V gave up 3 bases and J gave up 5 bases, with 12 bases separating them. The germline CDR1 and CDR2 sequences are KGHSH and LQKENI. This CDR3 has 14 residues. Here the CDR3 DNA reads TGTGCCAGCTCACCTCTACTCAGGGGAGATACGCAGTATTTT. Its translation is CASSPLLRGDTQYF. Based on the CDR3 plus reference TRBV18 and TRBJ2-3, the full variable domain is NAGVMQNPRHLVRRRGQEARLRCSPMKGHSHVYWYRQLPEEGLKFMVYLQKENIIDESGMPKERFSAEFPKEGPSILRIQQVVRGDSAAYFCASSPLLRGDTQYFGPGTRLTVL.

V and J are TRBV27 and TRBJ1-1; 7 bases line up with TRBD1. CDR1 and CDR2 from the germline V gene are MNHEY and SMNVEV (reference sequence). The CDR3 contains 15 residues. The trim removed 7 bases at V and 0 bases at J, leaving 8 bases unmatched. CDR3 sequence (DNA): TGTGCCAGCACCCGCCGGACAGGACTGAACACTGAAGCTTTCTTT. Its protein is CASTRRTGLNTEAFF.

The chain is built from TRBV6-5 and TRBJ1-2, with no clear D. CDR1 MNHEY and CDR2 SVGAGI come from the germline V gene. CDR3 length: 11 residues. Trimming removed 3 bases at V and 6 bases at J, with 5 bases between. The DNA of the CDR3 is TGTGCCAGCAGTTATGGCCATGGCTACACCTTC. The encoded protein is CASSYGHGYTF.

This clone was observed once. The genes are TRBV4-1 and TRBJ1-5, with a possible D match to TRBD1 (5 bases). V lost 1 base, J lost 3 bases, and 7 bases lay in between. The CDR3 spans 14 residues. Germline loops: CDR1 MGHRA, CDR2 YSYEKL. The CDR3 region is CASSQGQYNQPQHF. DNA for the CDR3: TGCGCCAGCAGCCAAGGACAGTACAATCAGCCCCAGCATTTT.

The chain has TRBV7-9 and TRBJ2-7; TRBD1 matches at 8 bases. The V gene end was trimmed by 4 bases and the J gene end by 6 bases; junction bases not matched to a gene: 11. The germline gives CDR1 SEHNR, CDR2 FQNEAQ (reference sequence). This CDR3 contains 15 residues. The CDR3 loop is CASSSTGTGYFEQYF. CDR3 coding DNA: TGTGCCAGCAGCTCGACCGGGACAGGATACTTCGAGCAGTACTTC.

The rearrangement joins TRBV10-2 to TRBJ2-3, with D perhaps TRBD2 (7 bases). V lost 6 bases to trimming and J lost 2 bases, with 15 bases between them. The CDR3 loop spans 15 amino acids. Germline V CDR1 and CDR2: WSHSY, SAAADI. The CDR3: CASSSLGGLTDTQYF. CDR3 bases: TGCGCCAGCAGCAGCCTGGGGGGGCTCACAGATACGCAGTATTTT.

V gene TRBV2 combines with J gene TRBJ2-5, with D perhaps TRBD1 (5 bases). The V and J ends lost 5 bases and 5 bases respectively, with 15 bases between them. CDR1 is SNHLY and CDR2 is FYNNEI in the germline V gene. CDR3 length equals 14 residues. CDR3 loop: CASSHTGPAETQYF. For the CDR3, the DNA is TGTGCCAGCAGTCATACAGGCCCTGCGGAGACCCAGTACTTC.

The V call is TRBV6-5, the J call TRBJ1-6; 7 bases align to TRBD1. Trimming at V came to 7 bases and at J to 10 bases, leaving 7 bases not matched to a gene. Germline V lookup: CDR1 MNHEY, CDR2 SVGAGI. The CDR3 spans 13 residues. This chain's CDR3 is CASNRQGGSPLHF. CDR3 nucleotides: TGTGCCAGCAATAGACAGGGAGGCTCACCCCTCCACTTT.

This chain uses TRBV10-3 with TRBJ1-1; 7 nucleotides match TRBD1. V shed 10 bases and J 3 bases; nucleotides not matched to a gene: 17. This CDR3 has 16 amino acids. Germline-derived CDR1 and CDR2 are ENHRY and SYGVKD. In DNA form, the CDR3 reads TGTGCCACCCATGGGGGCAGGGGGTCGGAGGACACTGAAGCTTTCTTT. This sequence encodes CATHGGRGSEDTEAFF.

This rearrangement joins TRBV6-5 to TRBJ2-5; D call uncertain. V lost 1 base to trimming and J lost 3 bases, with 9 bases between them. The CDR3 is 14 amino acids. From germline, CDR1 is MNHEY and CDR2 SVGAGI. As DNA, the CDR3 is TGTGCCAGCAGTTACTGGGCAGAAAAAGAGACCCAGTACTTC. This translates into CASSYWAEKETQYF.

The chain uses TRBV19 and TRBJ2-3, with 14 nucleotides matching TRBD2. Germline V gene data show CDR1 as LNHDA and CDR2 as SQIVND (reference sequence). V lost 4 bases to trimming and J lost 1 base; unmatched junction nucleotides: 1. This CDR3 comprises 16 residues. This CDR3 reads CASSTGLAGGTDTQYF. CDR3 in DNA: TGTGCCAGTAGTACGGGACTAGCGGGGGGCACAGATACGCAGTATTTT.

V and J are TRBV29-1 and TRBJ1-3; D remains ambiguous. V was clipped by 6 bases and J by 8 bases, with 23 bases between them. Germline V gives CDR1 SQVTM, CDR2 ANQGSEA. The CDR3 contains 15 residues. CDR3 sequence (DNA): TGCAGCGTCGAGGAACGGGCAGGAGGTGGGGACACCATATATTTT. This translates into CSVEERAGGGDTIYF.

This clone was observed a handful of times. V is TRBV28 and J is TRBJ1-5; perhaps TRBD1 as D (5 bases). Trimming removed 6 bases from V and 0 bases from J, with 12 bases in between. Germline loops: CDR1 MDHEN, CDR2 SYDVKM. The CDR3 totals 15 residues. The CDR3 sequence is CASSPPGYSNQPQHF. The CDR3 region has the DNA TGTGCCAGCAGCCCCCCAGGGTATAGCAATCAGCCCCAGCATTTT.

V gene TRBV5-1 combines with J gene TRBJ1-2, with TRBD1 identical over 8 bases. This CDR3 contains 14 residues. Looked up from germline, CDR1 is SGHRS and CDR2 is YFSETQ. V lost 4 bases, J lost 3 bases, and 5 bases stayed unmatched. DNA for the CDR3: TGCGCCAGCAGCCTGGACAGGGCGGACTATGGCTACACCTTC. It translates to CASSLDRADYGYTF.

The J gene is TRBJ2-5, the V gene TRBV11-2; D remains unclear. This CDR3 contains 13 residues. The germline V gene encodes CDR1 SGHAT and CDR2 FQNNGV. V lost 5 bases, J lost 7 bases, and 14 bases lay in between. CDR3 sequence (DNA): TGTGCCAGCAGCATCAGCGTTGTTGGGACCCAGTACTTC. It specifies CASSISVVGTQYF.

The chain joins TRBV27 to TRBJ2-4; 12 nucleotides align to TRBD1. Trimming removed 9 bases from V and 0 bases from J; junction bases left unmatched: 12. CDR1 is MNHEY and CDR2 is SMNVEV in the germline V gene (reference sequence). CDR3 length: 18 amino acids. For the CDR3, the DNA is TGTGCCAGGCCATGGACGGGACAGGGGGCTTTAGCCAAAAACATTCAGTACTTC. Residues: CARPWTGQGALAKNIQYF.